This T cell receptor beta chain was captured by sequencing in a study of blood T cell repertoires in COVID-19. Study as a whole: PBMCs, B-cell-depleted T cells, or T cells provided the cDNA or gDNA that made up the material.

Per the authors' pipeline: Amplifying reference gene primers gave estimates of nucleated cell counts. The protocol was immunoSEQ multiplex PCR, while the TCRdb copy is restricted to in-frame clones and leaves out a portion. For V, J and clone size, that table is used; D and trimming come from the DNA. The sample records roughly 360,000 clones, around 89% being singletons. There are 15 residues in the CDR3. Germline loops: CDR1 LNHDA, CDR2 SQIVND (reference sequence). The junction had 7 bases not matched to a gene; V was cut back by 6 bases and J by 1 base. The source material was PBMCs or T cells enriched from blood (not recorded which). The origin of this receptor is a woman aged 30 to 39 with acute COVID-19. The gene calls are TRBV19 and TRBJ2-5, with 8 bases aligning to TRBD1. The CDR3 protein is CASSSDRASQETQYF. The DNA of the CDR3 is TGTGCCAGTAGCTCGGACAGGGCTAGCCAAGAGACCCAGTACTTC.